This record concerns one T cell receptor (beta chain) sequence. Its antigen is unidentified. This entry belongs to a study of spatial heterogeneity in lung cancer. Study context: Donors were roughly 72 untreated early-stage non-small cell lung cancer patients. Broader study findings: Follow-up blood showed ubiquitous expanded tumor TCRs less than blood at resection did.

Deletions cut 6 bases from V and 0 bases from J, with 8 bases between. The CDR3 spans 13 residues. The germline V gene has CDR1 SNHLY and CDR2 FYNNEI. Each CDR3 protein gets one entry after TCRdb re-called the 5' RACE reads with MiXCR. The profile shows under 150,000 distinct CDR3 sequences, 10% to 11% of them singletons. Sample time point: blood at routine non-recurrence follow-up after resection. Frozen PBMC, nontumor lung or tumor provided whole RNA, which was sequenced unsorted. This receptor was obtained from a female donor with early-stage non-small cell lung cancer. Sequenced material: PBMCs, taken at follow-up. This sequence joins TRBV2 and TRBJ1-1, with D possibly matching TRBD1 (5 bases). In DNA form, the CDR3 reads TGTGCCAGCAGGACAGACATGAACACTGAAGCTTTCTTT. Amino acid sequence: CASRTDMNTEAFF.